This T cell receptor (beta chain) was captured by sequencing in a study of blood T cell repertoires in COVID-19 (dated by TCRdb to 2018 to 2021). Looking at the study overall: The collaborator samples originated in the United States, Italy and Spain and spanned the acute and convalescent phases of COVID-19. The prospective study material was composed of cDNA or gDNA derived from T cells, B-cell-depleted T cells, or PBMCs. The dataset comprised deeply sampled blood TCRbeta repertoires from subjects exposed to, actively infected with, or recovered from COVID-19. The repertoires were released in a freely available public database meant as a resource for research on the immune response to SARS-CoV-2. The samples were drawn from the first 160 participants of the ongoing ImmuneRACE study and from 950 to 1,500 subjects provided by 6 global collaborators. A de-identified subject ID, COVID-19 status, age in years and sex were almost always included in the sample metadata. Where HLA class I and class II types were available, the types were taken from metadata supplied by the sample provider, not from assay-based typing.

The paper's findings and limits, for the study overall: The amount of clinical and demographic metadata varied by source and participant and was provided uncurated.

As regards this clone: The specificity of this receptor is unknown. No base-level quality is on record; no much larger clone is a single base apart.

A second Seattle source provided samples from volunteer blood donors who had recovered from COVID-19. Collaborating institutions collected whole blood in K2EDTA tubes following their own protocols. Collaborator samples were shipped for TCRbeta analysis as frozen whole blood, isolated PBMCs, or DNA extracted from either sample type. TCRbeta CDR3 regions were amplified from genomic DNA by means of the immunoSEQ Assay, a bias-controlled multiplex PCR. The authors processed their data as follows. The number of nucleated cells in each sample was estimated from the amplification of reference gene primers within the assay. Sequence reads were collapsed and filtered to measure the absolute abundance of every unique TCRbeta CDR3 rearrangement. For each sample, productive Simpson clonality was calculated as the square root of Simpson's diversity index over productive rearrangements. TCRdb took this table from immuneACCESS and kept in-frame rearrangements with V and J called. Such tables lack part of the clones; where checked against another copy, unresolved V genes explain under half of the gap, and the rest is unexplained. V and J calls and clone size are copied from that table; D and trimming were computed from the DNA. The sample data list some 250,000 clones, and around 86% of these were observed just once. The ten largest clones capture about 3% of the sample.

The sequence derives from a woman younger than 45 who had recovered from COVID-19. Source material: peripheral blood.

Here the CDR3 is given as CASSIYGHRNTEAFF. The DNA is TGTGCCAGTAGTATATATGGACACCGGAACACTGAAGCTTTCTTT. Rearrangement joined TRBV19 to TRBJ1-1, and possibly TRBD1, on 5 matching bases. CDR1 and CDR2 were assigned from the germline V gene (reference sequence) as LNHDA and SQIVND. V is clipped by 2 bases and J by 1 base, and the sequence between their germline boundaries is 11 bases long. The CDR3 has 15 amino acids, counting the end cysteine and phenylalanine. The CDR3 DNA has 45 bases and is translated from base 1.